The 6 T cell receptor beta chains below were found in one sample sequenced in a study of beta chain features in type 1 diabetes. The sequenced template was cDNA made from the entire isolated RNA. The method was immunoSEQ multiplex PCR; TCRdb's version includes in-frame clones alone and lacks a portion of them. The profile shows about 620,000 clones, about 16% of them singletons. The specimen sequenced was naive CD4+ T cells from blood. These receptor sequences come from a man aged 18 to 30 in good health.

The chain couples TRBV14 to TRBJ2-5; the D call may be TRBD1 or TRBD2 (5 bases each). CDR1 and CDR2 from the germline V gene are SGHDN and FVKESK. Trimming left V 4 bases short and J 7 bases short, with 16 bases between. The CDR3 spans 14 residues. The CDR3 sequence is CASSRTSLGVTQYF. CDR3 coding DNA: TGTGCCAGCAGCCGGACTTCTTTGGGGGTGACCCAGTACTTC. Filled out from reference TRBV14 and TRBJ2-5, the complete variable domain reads EAGVTQFPSHSVIEKGQTVTLRCDPISGHDNLYWYRRVMGKEIKFLLHFVKESKQDESGMPNNRFLAERTGGTYSTLKVQPAELEDSGVYFCASSRTSLGVTQYFGPGTRLLVL.

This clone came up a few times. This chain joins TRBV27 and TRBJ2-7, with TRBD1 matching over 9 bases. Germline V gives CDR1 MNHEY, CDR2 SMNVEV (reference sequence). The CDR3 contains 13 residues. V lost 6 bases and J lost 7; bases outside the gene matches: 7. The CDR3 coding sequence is TGTGCCAGCAGGAACAGGGGGCTACGAGAGCAGTACTTC. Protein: CASRNRGLREQYF.

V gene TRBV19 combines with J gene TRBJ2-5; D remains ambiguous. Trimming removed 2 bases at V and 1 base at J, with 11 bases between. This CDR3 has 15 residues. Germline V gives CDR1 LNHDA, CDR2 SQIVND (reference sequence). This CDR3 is CASSIRRTTQETQYF. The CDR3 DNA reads TGTGCCAGTAGTATAAGGCGGACGACCCAAGAGACCCAGTACTTC.

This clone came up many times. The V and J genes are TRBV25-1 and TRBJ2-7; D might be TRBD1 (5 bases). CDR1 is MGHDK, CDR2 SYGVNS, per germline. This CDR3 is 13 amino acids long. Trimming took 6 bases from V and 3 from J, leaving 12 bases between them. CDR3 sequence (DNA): TGTGCCAGCAGCGTCGCAGGGTTCTACGAGCAGTACTTC. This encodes CASSVAGFYEQYF.

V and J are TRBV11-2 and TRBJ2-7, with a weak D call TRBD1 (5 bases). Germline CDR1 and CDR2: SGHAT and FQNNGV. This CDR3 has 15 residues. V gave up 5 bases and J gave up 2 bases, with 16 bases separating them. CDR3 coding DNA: TGTGCCAGCAGCGCCCAGGGCATCACAGCCTACGAGCAGTACTTC. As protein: CASSAQGITAYEQYF.

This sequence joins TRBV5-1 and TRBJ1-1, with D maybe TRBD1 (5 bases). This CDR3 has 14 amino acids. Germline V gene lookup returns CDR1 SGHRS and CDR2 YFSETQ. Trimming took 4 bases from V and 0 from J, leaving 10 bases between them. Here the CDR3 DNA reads TGCGCCAGCAGCGAACAGGAGATGAACACTGAAGCTTTCTTT. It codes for CASSEQEMNTEAFF.